These 9 T cell receptor beta chains came from one sample sequenced in a study of blood T cell repertoires in COVID-19. Clones were sequenced by immunoSEQ multiplex PCR, and TCRdb holds only the in-frame ones, with some missing. The sample holds 110,000 to 150,000 clones; about four fifths are singletons and the top ten take approximately 3.4%. Input material: peripheral blood. These receptors were taken from a man in his sixties or seventies who had recovered from COVID-19.

J is TRBJ2-1 and V is TRBV29-1; TRBD2 agrees at 7 bases. The CDR3 has 14 amino acids. Germline CDR1 is SQVTM and CDR2 is ANQGSEA. J gave up 6 bases and V 2 bases, and 7 bases lay outside the gene matches. The CDR3 DNA is TGCAGCGTTGAAAAGACTAGCCTCGGCAATGAGCAGTTCTTC. The encoded protein is CSVEKTSLGNEQFF.

The V call is TRBV6-4, the J call TRBJ2-2; perhaps TRBD1 as D (6 bases). V dropped 0 bases and J dropped 0 bases, with 8 bases sitting between them. The CDR3 is 16 residues long. Germline lookup yields CDR1 MRHNA and CDR2 SNTAGT. This CDR3 reads CASSDSTGSNTGELFF. CDR3 nucleotide sequence: TGTGCCAGCAGTGACTCGACAGGATCGAACACCGGGGAGCTGTTTTTT.

This chain joins TRBV29-1 and TRBJ2-5, with 8 bases lining up with TRBD2. Germline V lookup: CDR1 SQVTM, CDR2 ANQGSEA. The CDR3 consists of 13 residues. V shed 7 bases and J 4 bases; nucleotides not matched to a gene: 8. CDR3 nucleotides: TGCAGCGGCCGGGGGGGGAAGGGAGAGACCCAGTACTTC. This encodes CSGRGGKGETQYF.

The gene calls are TRBV5-5 and TRBJ1-4, with 11 bases fitting TRBD1. The CDR3 contains 14 residues. V gave up 4 bases and J gave up 8 bases; unmatched junction bases: 4. From germline, CDR1 is SGHKS and CDR2 YYEKEE (reference sequence). CDR3 amino acids: CASSLGQGGEKLFF. The CDR3 DNA reads as TGTGCCAGCAGCCTGGGACAGGGGGGAGAAAAACTGTTTTTT.

This clone was seen a single time. This chain links TRBV21-1 with TRBJ1-1. TRBV21-1 is reported as a pseudogene. This CDR3 has 16 residues. The CDR3 spells CASSVPGGGMNTEAFF. DNA of the CDR3: TGTGCCAGCAGCGTCCCTGGGGGAGGCATGAACACTGAAGCTTTCTTT.

This clone appeared once. This sequence joins TRBV7-2 and TRBJ2-3; 7 positions agree with TRBD1. The junction had 6 bases not matched to a gene; V was cut back by 5 bases and J by 7 bases. The CDR3 runs 13 residues. Germline CDR1 reads SGHTA; CDR2 reads FQGNSA. CDR3 coding DNA: TGTGCCAGCAGCCCGAAACAGGGGAATACGCAGTATTTT. The encoded protein is CASSPKQGNTQYF.

The V gene is TRBV11-2, the J gene TRBJ2-2; TRBD2 aligns across 9 bases. The CDR3 runs to 15 residues. Losses at the gene ends were 7 bases for V and 5 bases for J; bases not matched to a gene: 8. Germline V gene data show CDR1 as SGHAT and CDR2 as FQNNGV. The CDR3 bases are TGTGCCAGCAACCCCGGGACTAGCAATACCGGGGAGCTGTTTTTT. It is translated as CASNPGTSNTGELFF.

This sequence joins TRBV4-3 and TRBJ2-7; D gene unclear. The CDR3 totals 13 residues. The germline CDR1 and CDR2 sequences are LGHNA and YSLEER. Trimming cost V 0 bases and J 2 bases, with 5 bases left between them. CDR3 DNA sequence: TGCGCCAGCAGCCAAGATCGGGCCTACGAGCAGTACTTC. Protein: CASSQDRAYEQYF.

The V and J genes are TRBV18 and TRBJ1-1, with D possibly TRBD1 on 6 matching bases. This CDR3 is built from 15 residues. V gave up 2 bases and J gave up 0 bases, with 10 bases separating them. Germline V CDR1 and CDR2: KGHSH, LQKENI. CDR3 nucleotide sequence: TGTGCCAGCTCACCAGAGACAGGCATGAACACTGAAGCTTTCTTT. Protein: CASSPETGMNTEAFF.